This TCR beta chain originates from a study of regulatory T cells in long-lasting Graves disease. Background on the study: Antithyroid drugs had been taken under 3 months by newly diagnosed Graves' patients. Study conclusions and caveats: Whereas new patients shared some 990 public clonotypes, persistent patients shared more, at 2,500 to 3,500.

The TCR beta library used iRepertoire HTBI primers with Arm-PCR amplification of CDR3. Via MiXCR, TCRdb re-called the multiplex PCR reads, giving one row per CDR3 protein. The data hold about 310,000 distinct CDR3 sequences, with 15% to 20% observed a single time. Noted time point: newly diagnosed GD, antithyroid drugs for less than 3 months. PBMC RNA was the source of the TCR library. In its sample, this clonotype was seen many times. Its antigen remains unknown. The clonotype was recovered from a female donor with Graves disease. This sample comprised peripheral blood mononuclear cells (PBMCs), obtained at new diagnosis, from a patient treated with antithyroid drugs.

In DNA form, the CDR3 reads TGTGCCAGCTCCTCCCGGGAGTACGAGCAGTACTTC. This encodes CASSSREYEQYF. The chain is built from TRBV18 and TRBJ2-7; possibly TRBD2 for D (6 bases). CDR3 length: 12 amino acids. Germline CDR1 KGHSH, CDR2 LQKENI. The germline V and J ends were trimmed by 6 bases and 4 bases, with 10 bases remaining between them.